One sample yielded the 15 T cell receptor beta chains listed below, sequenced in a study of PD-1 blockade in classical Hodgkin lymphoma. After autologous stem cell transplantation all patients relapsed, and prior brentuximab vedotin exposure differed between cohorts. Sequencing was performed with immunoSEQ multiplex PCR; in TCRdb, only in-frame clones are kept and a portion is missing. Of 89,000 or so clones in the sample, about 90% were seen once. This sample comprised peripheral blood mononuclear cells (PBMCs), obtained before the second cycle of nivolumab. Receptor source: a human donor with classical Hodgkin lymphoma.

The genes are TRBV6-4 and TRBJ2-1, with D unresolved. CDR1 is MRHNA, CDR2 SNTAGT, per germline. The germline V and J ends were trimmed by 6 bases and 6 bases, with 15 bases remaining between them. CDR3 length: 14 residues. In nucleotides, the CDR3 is TGTGCCAGCAGCCCTTTAGGACGCATCAATGAGCAGTTCTTC. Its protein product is CASSPLGRINEQFF.

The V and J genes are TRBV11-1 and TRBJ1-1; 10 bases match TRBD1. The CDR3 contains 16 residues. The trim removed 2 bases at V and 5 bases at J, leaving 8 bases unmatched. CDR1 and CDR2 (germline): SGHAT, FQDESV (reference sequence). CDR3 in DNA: TGTGCCAGCAGCTTATCTCGACAGGGGGCTGGGACTGAAGCTTTCTTT. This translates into CASSLSRQGAGTEAFF.

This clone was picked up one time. DNA of the CDR3: TGTGCCAGCAGCGCCTCTCGCTGGTACAACACTGAAGCTTTCTTT. It is translated as CASSASRWYNTEAFF. This chain links TRBV9 with TRBJ1-1; D is unresolved. The CDR3 spans 15 residues. V was clipped by 3 bases and J by 2 bases, with 14 bases between them. Germline-derived CDR1 and CDR2 are SGDLS and YYNGEE.

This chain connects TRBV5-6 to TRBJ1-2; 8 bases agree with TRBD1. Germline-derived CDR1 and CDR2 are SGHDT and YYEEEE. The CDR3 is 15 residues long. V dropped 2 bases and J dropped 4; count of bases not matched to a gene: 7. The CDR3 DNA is TGTGCCAGCAGCTTTATTTCCCAGGGGGCCTATGGCTACACCTTC. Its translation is CASSFISQGAYGYTF.

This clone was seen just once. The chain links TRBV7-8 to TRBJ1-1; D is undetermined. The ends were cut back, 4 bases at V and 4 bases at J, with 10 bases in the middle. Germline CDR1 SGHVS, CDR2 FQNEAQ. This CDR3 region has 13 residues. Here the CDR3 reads CASSYILGTEAFF. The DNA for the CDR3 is TGTGCCAGCAGCTACATATTGGGCACTGAAGCTTTCTTT.

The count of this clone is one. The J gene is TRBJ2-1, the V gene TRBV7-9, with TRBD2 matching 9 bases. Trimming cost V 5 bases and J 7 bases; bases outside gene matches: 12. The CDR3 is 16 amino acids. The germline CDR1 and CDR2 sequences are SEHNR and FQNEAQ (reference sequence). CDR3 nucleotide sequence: TGTGCCAGCAGCCCTTTCGGGCGGGAGGGTATGAATGAGCAGTTCTTC. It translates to CASSPFGREGMNEQFF.

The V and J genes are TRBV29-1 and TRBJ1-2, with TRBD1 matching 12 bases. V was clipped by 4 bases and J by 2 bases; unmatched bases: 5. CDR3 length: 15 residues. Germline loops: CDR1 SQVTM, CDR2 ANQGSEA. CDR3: CSVGGDRGQNYGYTF. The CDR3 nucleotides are TGCAGCGTTGGAGGGGACAGGGGGCAGAACTATGGCTACACCTTC. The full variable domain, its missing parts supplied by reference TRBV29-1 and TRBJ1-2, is SAVISQKPSRDICQRGTSLTIQCQVDSQVTMMFWYRQQPGQSLTLIATANQGSEATYESGFVIDKFPISRPNLTFSTLTVSNMSPEDSSIYLCSVGGDRGQNYGYTFGSGTRLTVV.

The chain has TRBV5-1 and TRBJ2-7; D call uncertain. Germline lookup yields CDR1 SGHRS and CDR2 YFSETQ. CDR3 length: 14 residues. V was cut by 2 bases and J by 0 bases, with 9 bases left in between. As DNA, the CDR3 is TGCGCCAGCAGCTTCGGACGGAGCTCCTACGAGCAGTACTTC. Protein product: CASSFGRSSYEQYF.

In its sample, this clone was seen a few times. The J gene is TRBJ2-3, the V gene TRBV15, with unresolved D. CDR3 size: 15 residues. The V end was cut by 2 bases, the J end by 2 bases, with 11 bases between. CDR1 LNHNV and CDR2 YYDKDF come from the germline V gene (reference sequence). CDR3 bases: TGTGCCACCAGCAGACGCGGACGGACCACAGATACGCAGTATTTT. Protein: CATSRRGRTTDTQYF.

The CDR3, as DNA: TGTGCCAGCAGTGACTCGACAGGTTTGAACTACACCTTC. Protein sequence: CASSDSTGLNYTF. The chain has TRBV6-4 and TRBJ1-2, with D perhaps TRBD1 (6 bases). Trimming shortened V by 0 bases and J by 10 bases, and 12 bases separated the two germline ends. This CDR3 is built from 13 residues. In germline, CDR1 is MRHNA, CDR2 SNTAGT.

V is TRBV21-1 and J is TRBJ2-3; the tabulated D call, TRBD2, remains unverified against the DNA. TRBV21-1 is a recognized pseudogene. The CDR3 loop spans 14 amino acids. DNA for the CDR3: TGTGCCAGCAGCAGTAGCGGGAGCACAGATACGCAGTATTTT. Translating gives CASSSSGSTDTQYF.

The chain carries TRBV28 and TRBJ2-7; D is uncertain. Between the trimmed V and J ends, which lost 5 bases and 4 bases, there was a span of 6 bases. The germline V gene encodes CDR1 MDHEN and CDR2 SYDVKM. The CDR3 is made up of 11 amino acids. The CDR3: CASSDRYEQYF. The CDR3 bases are TGTGCCAGCAGTGACCGTTACGAGCAGTACTTC.

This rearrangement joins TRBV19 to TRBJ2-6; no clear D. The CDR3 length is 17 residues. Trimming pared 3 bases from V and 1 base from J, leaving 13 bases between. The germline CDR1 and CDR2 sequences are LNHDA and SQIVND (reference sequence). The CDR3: CASSIKGMVSGANVLTF. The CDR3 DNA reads TGTGCCAGTAGTATTAAGGGTATGGTTTCTGGGGCCAACGTCCTGACTTTC.

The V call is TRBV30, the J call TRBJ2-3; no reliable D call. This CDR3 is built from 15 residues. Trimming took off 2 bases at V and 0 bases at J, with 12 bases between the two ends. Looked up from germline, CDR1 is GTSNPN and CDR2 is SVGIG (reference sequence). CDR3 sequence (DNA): TGTGCCTGGAGTAGTGGGGTAACTAGCACAGATACGCAGTATTTT. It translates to CAWSSGVTSTDTQYF.

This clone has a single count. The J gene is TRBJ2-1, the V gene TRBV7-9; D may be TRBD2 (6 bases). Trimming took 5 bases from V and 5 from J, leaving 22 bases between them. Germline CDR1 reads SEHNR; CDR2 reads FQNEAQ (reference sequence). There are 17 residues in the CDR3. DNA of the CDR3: TGTGCCAGCAGCGCCCGAGGAAGGACTACGGGCAACAATGAGCAGTTCTTC. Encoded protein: CASSARGRTTGNNEQFF.